This entry lists 16 T cell receptor beta chains sequenced from one sample in a study of sequential checkpoint blockade in melanoma (dated by TCRdb to 2018 to 2020). Receptor libraries were prepared by the immunoSEQ multiplex PCR assay. TCRdb limited this immuneACCESS table to in-frame rearrangements with V and J called. A share of clones is missing; checked studies link under half to unresolved V genes, and the rest is unexplained. The sample has about 21,000 clones on record, 27% of them singletons. The ten largest make up under 8.5% of the sample. The treatment or condition label on this specimen signifies: randomized to nivolumab then ipilimumab (arm A) or the reverse (arm B). The specimen comprised tumor tissue (inferred from file names), sampled from a patient given nivolumab and ipilimumab in sequence. Receptor source: a human donor with melanoma.

The CDR3 DNA sequence: TGTGCCAGCTCCCCCCAGAGGGGGGAAAACACTGAAGCTTTCTTT. This sequence encodes CASSPQRGENTEAFF. The chain carries TRBV18 and TRBJ1-1; TRBD1 might be the D (6 bases). The CDR3 totals 15 residues. The V end lost 6 bases, the J end lost 2 bases, and 16 bases lay between the germline ends. The V gene's germline CDR1 is KGHSH and CDR2 LQKENI.

The V and J genes are TRBV15 and TRBJ2-2; TRBD2 agrees at 14 bases. The CDR3 spans 16 residues. Trimming cost V 5 bases and J 4 bases; bases outside gene matches: 3. Germline loops: CDR1 LNHNV, CDR2 YYDKDF (reference sequence). In nucleotides, the CDR3 is TGTGCCACCAGCGGGGGACTAGCGGGAGTCACCGGGGAGCTGTTTTTT. Protein: CATSGGLAGVTGELFF.

The rearrangement links TRBV18 to TRBJ1-5; TRBD1 matches at 8 bases. Germline V gives CDR1 KGHSH, CDR2 LQKENI. J gave up 3 bases and V 4 bases, and 5 bases lay outside the gene matches. The CDR3 is 15 amino acids. CDR3 residues: CASSRGTGANQPQHF. CDR3 nucleotides: TGTGCCAGCTCACGGGGGACAGGAGCCAATCAGCCCCAGCATTTT.

J is TRBJ1-1 and V is TRBV5-1; TRBD1 matches 9 bases. The germline CDR1 and CDR2 sequences are SGHRS and YFSETQ. Trimming cost V 3 bases and J 0 bases; bases outside gene matches: 9. The CDR3 runs to 17 residues. CDR3 residues: CASSSGTGIGMNTEAFF. CDR3 nucleotide sequence: TGCGCCAGCAGCTCCGGGACAGGGATCGGCATGAACACTGAAGCTTTCTTT.

The gene calls are TRBV6-8 and TRBJ1-2; TRBD1 aligns across 9 bases. CDR3 length: 14 residues. Germline V lookup: CDR1 MNHGY, CDR2 SAAAGT. Germline trimming cut 5 bases from V and 2 bases from J; bases unmatched to any gene: 3. CDR3 residues: CASSIQGANYGYTF. The CDR3 DNA is TGTGCCAGCAGTATACAGGGGGCGAACTATGGCTACACCTTC.

In this sample, this clone turned up a few times. This chain uses TRBV6-8 with TRBJ1-2, with D unclear. Germline V gives CDR1 MNHGY, CDR2 SAAAGT. V was shortened by 0 bases and J by 4 bases, with 12 bases between the two germline ends. This CDR3 is built from 15 residues. CDR3 in amino acids: CASSYSNRAIYGYTF. CDR3 sequence (DNA): TGTGCCAGCAGTTACTCTAACCGGGCGATCTATGGCTACACCTTC.

In its sample, this clone ranks as medium-sized. The rearrangement links TRBV9 to TRBJ1-1; D possibly corresponds to TRBD1 (5 bases). This CDR3 spans 14 amino acids. V was pared by 0 bases and J by 1 base, with 7 bases between. Germline CDR1 reads SGDLS; CDR2 reads YYNGEE. The CDR3 spells CASSVVRGNTEAFF. The CDR3 coding sequence is TGTGCCAGCAGCGTAGTTAGGGGGAACACTGAAGCTTTCTTT.

The V gene is TRBV6-8, the J gene TRBJ1-1; D is perhaps TRBD1 (6 bases). The germline CDR1 and CDR2 sequences are MNHGY and SAAAGT. Deletions cut 4 bases from V and 0 bases from J, with 18 bases between. The CDR3 length is 17 residues. Written as DNA, the CDR3 is TGTGCCAGCAGTTTAGCCAGGGGCGCTGGGCTGAACACTGAAGCTTTCTTT. Amino acid sequence: CASSLARGAGLNTEAFF.

This clone is medium-sized in the sample. The V gene is TRBV6-8, the J gene TRBJ1-6, with D possibly being TRBD1 (5 bases). The CDR3 length is 16 residues. Trimming removed 0 bases at V and 7 bases at J, with 13 bases between. The germline gives CDR1 MNHGY, CDR2 SAAAGT. The DNA of the CDR3 is TGTGCCAGCAGTTACTCAAGGGGCGCAGGGAATTCACCCCTCCACTTT. Its translation: CASSYSRGAGNSPLHF.

This chain joins TRBV18 and TRBJ2-3; D is uncertain. The V end was cut by 3 bases, the J end by 3 bases, with 4 bases between. This CDR3 is 12 amino acids long. CDR1 KGHSH and CDR2 LQKENI come from the germline V gene. The CDR3 DNA is TGTGCCAGCTCACCCACGACAGATACGCAGTATTTT. This sequence encodes CASSPTTDTQYF.

The gene calls are TRBV28 and TRBJ2-1, with a weak D call TRBD2 (7 bases). CDR3 length: 14 residues. The germline V and J ends were trimmed by 4 bases and 9 bases, with 16 bases remaining between them. Per the germline V gene, CDR1 is MDHEN and CDR2 is SYDVKM. The CDR3 reads CASSSLSGGGEQFF. In DNA form, the CDR3 reads TGTGCCAGCAGTTCCCTCTCGGGGGGCGGTGAGCAGTTCTTC. The full variable domain, completed using reference TRBV28 and TRBJ2-1, is DVKVTQSSRYLVKRTGEKVFLECVQDMDHENMFWYRQDPGLGLRLIYFSYDVKMKEKGDIPEGYSVSREKKERFSLILESASTNQTSMYLCASSSLSGGGEQFFGPGTRLTVL.

This clone was seen more than once but under ten times. The chain combines TRBV6-8 with TRBJ1-1, with D hard to call. Germline loops: CDR1 MNHGY, CDR2 SAAAGT. Trimming stripped 9 bases from V and 12 bases from J, with 23 bases between. This CDR3 region has 13 residues. Here the CDR3 DNA reads TGTGCCAGTAGAACCGCGGCGCCCCCGTTGCCTTTCTTT. Translating gives CASRTAAPPLPFF.

This chain uses TRBV28 with TRBJ1-2; no clear D. V gave up 8 bases and J gave up 3 bases, with 10 bases separating them. The V gene's germline CDR1 is MDHEN and CDR2 SYDVKM. The CDR3 extends over 12 amino acids. DNA for the CDR3: TGTGCCAGCGGCCAGGTCGACTATGGCTACACCTTC. The encoded protein is CASGQVDYGYTF.

This clone came up a few times. The chain is built from TRBV6-8 and TRBJ1-2; possible D gene TRBD1, 5 bases. Germline V gene lookup returns CDR1 MNHGY and CDR2 SAAAGT. V lost 4 bases and J lost 7, with 13 bases in between. The CDR3 covers 13 residues. The CDR3 bases are TGTGCCAGCAGTTGGTCCGGGACGGGTGGCTACACCTTC. Amino acids: CASSWSGTGGYTF.

This clone was detected a few times. The genes are TRBV28 and TRBJ1-1; D call uncertain. There are 15 residues in the CDR3. The V and J ends lost 7 bases and 3 bases respectively, with 18 bases between them. The germline CDR1 and CDR2 sequences are MDHEN and SYDVKM. The CDR3 is CASIRPTPTDTEAFF. The CDR3, as DNA: TGTGCCAGCATTAGGCCCACACCCACGGACACTGAAGCTTTCTTT.

V gene TRBV10-3 combines with J gene TRBJ1-3; TRBD1 is a possible D gene (5 bases). V dropped 10 bases and J dropped 4 bases, with 14 bases sitting between them. The CDR3 contains 13 residues. Germline CDR1 is ENHRY and CDR2 is SYGVKD. CDR3 sequence (DNA): TGTGCCAGCGGGGGACGAACAGGAAACACCATATATTTT. Its translation is CASGGRTGNTIYF.